What follows describes a single T cell receptor beta chain. Its antigen is not known. The PCR used 60 Vbeta and 13 Jbeta primers. The repertoire was sequenced with immunoSEQ multiplex PCR; TCRdb's copy has only in-frame clones and lacks some. The table shows about 120,000 clones, with roughly 70% occurring only once. The entry originates in a study of cytomegalovirus exposure and HLA in healthy donors. Findings of the study overall: One later analysis reportedly identified an Asian-associated ancestry cluster that showed fewer N-insertions than the approximately 670-donor mean. Later analysis placed DRB1 highest and HLA-C lowest in TCR association rates, which differed by HLA locus.

CDR3 size: 14 residues. V was trimmed by 0 bases and J by 3 bases, leaving 8 bases between them. Germline assignment: CDR1 MNHEY and CDR2 SVGAGI. The chain carries TRBV6-5 and TRBJ1-1; D ambiguous. This receptor was obtained from a woman between 18 and 29 years old in good health and CMV-seronegative. Sequencing was performed on PBMCs. The CDR3 nucleotides read TGTGCCAGCAGTTACTCGCGGGGATACACTGAAGCTTTCTTT. Its protein is CASSYSRGYTEAFF.